This TCR beta chain was profiled in a study of T cells in Graves' hyperthyroidism and ophthalmopathy (dated by TCRdb to between 2018 and 2020). About the study as a whole: A discovery cohort of about a hundred patients, approximately 44 with Graves' ophthalmopathy and under 60 with stable Graves' hyperthyroidism, was used to find distinguishing TCR V-J signatures. Prospective prediction of ophthalmopathy was tested in an independent validation cohort of approximately 18 hyperthyroidism patients and 17 patients who later progressed to ophthalmopathy. The 100 or so discovery patients were divided at random into training and test sets in a 7:3 ratio. In several Graves' hyperthyroidism patients, the study also compared T-cell repertoires from thyroid tissue with T-cell repertoires from blood. Following sampling, methimazole starting at 30 mg daily was given to hyperthyroidism patients, and high-dose intravenous methylprednisolone was given to ophthalmopathy patients. The paper describes TCR Vbeta CDR3 sequencing of roughly 130 peripheral blood samples, made up of some 40 ophthalmopathy patients, over 70 hyperthyroidism patients and 17 progressor patients. Broader findings and caveats from the paper: Sample size was not statistically predetermined, and investigators were not blinded to group allocation. Most expanded thyroid clonotypes (frequency above 0.001) were also found in blood, which suggests that blood repertoires may mirror thyroid immune responses. A 13 V-J signature model separated ophthalmopathy from stable hyperthyroidism, with nearly 90% sensitivity and around 84% specificity in cross-validation and 80%/75% in testing. During validation, the model predicted progression to ophthalmopathy a median of around six months ahead of onset, with roughly 65% sensitivity and under 85% specificity.

Notes on this clonotype: The target of this receptor is not known. Nothing much larger sits one base from this clone, and base qualities are not available.

The germline V gene encodes CDR1 SEHNR and CDR2 FQNEAQ (reference sequence). After removal of 4 bases from V and 1 base from J, the junction retains 7 bases not matched to a gene. Its CDR3 holds 16 amino acids, cysteine through phenylalanine. Just CDR3 DNA is preserved here, 48 bases in frame from base 1. The study excluded patients with uncontrolled infections, other autoimmune diseases, pregnancy or lactation. Diagnoses were based on clinical symptoms, serum thyroxine and TRAb, thyroid ultrasound and orbital computed tomography. Total RNA was extracted with Trizol reagent, and quality was checked on an Agilent 2100 Bioanalyzer. Amplification of TCR beta CDR3 regions was carried out from RNA transcripts. The first round of RT-PCR for the TCR CDR3 was performed with the HTBI primer set and the Qiagen OneStep RT-PCR kit. A second multiplex PCR round built the libraries, followed by size selection and purification. The libraries were sequenced on an Illumina HiSeq2000 using paired-end 100 bp reads. Processing in the source paper ran as follows. SOAPnuke was used to process the raw data, throwing out any read that contained adapters or uncalled bases, had a mean Phred below 15, or lacked an exact constant-primer or identifier match. High-quality paired reads were merged with COPE v1.2.5, and unique nucleotide sequences were defined as clonotypes. Clonotypes were aligned to IMGT TRBV, TRBD and TRBJ reference segments using MiTCR v1.1. The analysis included only V-J combinations with a frequency above 0.0001, which together covered 98% to 99.2% of the repertoires. A TCS score was defined as the ratio of F50 (clonal expansion) to E x V (chaos), with BLOSUM62-based TCRdist applied between CDR3 peptides within each V-J. Welch's t-statistics and random forest reduced around 550 V-J features to 13, which were used in a naive Bayes classifier (R e1071). The similarity between thyroid and blood repertoires was quantified using the Morisita-Horn index. TCRdb itself trimmed the public reads at Q25 with fastp, ran MiXCR and retained productive beta chains. Each record represents a unique CDR3 protein, reported with the most common genes and DNA among its rows. These V and J calls are TCRdb output, not the study's own analysis. The sample profile shows over 650,000 distinct CDR3 sequences; 45% of them were found once. Under 8% of the sample is held by the ten biggest clonotypes.

Sequenced input: peripheral blood or thyroid tissue (not recorded which). This receptor chain uses TRBV7-9 and TRBJ2-7, with 10 bases matching TRBD2. The receptor comes from an adult man with Graves' disease, either hyperthyroidism or ophthalmopathy (not recorded which). In nucleotides, the sequence is TGTGCCAGCAGCTCATGGACTAGCGGACCTTCCTACGAGCAGTACTTC. The resulting protein is CASSSWTSGPSYEQYF.